This TCR beta chain is drawn from a study of cytomegalovirus exposure and HLA in healthy donors. Whole-study findings and limits: There were three CMV-associated chains whose specificity for CMV antigens was confirmed in vitro. Rarity characterized most TCR sequences, yet some public TCRs appeared in many donors. The study flagged about 150 TCR beta chains as cytomegalovirus-associated.

Data came from immunoSEQ multiplex PCR; TCRdb stores just in-frame clones and leaves some out. The sample consists of 130,000 to 150,000 clones, 88% of them appearing once. Worth noting for this clone: The antigen remains unidentified.

V was shortened by 5 bases and J by 5 bases, with 10 bases between the two germline ends. Per the germline V gene, CDR1 is SGHRS and CDR2 is YFSETQ. This CDR3 is 12 amino acids long. J is TRBJ2-5 and V is TRBV5-1; weak D call: TRBD1 (5 bases). This clonotype was obtained from a woman between 18 and 30 years old in good health and CMV-seropositive. The sequencing input was PBMCs. The CDR3 coding sequence is TGCGCCAGCAGTGGGGCGTGGGAGACCCAGTACTTC. Residues: CASSGAWETQYF.